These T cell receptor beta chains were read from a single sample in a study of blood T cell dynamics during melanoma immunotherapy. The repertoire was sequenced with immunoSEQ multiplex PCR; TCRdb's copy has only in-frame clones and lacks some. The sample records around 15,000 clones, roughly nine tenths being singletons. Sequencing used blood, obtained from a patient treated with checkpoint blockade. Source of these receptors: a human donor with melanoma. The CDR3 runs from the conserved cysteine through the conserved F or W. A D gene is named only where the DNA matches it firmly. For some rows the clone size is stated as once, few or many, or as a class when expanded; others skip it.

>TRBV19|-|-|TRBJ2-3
CASRSSRANTDTQYF
TGTGCCAGTAGGTCCAGCAGGGCCAACACAGATACGCAGTATTTT
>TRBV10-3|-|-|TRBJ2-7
CAISTAYEQYF
TGTGCCATCAGTACAGCCTACGAGCAGTACTTC
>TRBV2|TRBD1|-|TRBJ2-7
CASILSGTGALEQYF
TGTGCCAGCATTTTATCCGGGACAGGGGCTCTCGAGCAGTACTTC
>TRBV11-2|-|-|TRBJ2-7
CASSWGGGSTYEQYF
TGTGCCAGCAGCTGGGGAGGCGGGTCCACCTACGAGCAGTACTTC
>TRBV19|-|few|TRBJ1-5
CASSMGSNQPQHF
TGTGCCAGTAGTATGGGCAGCAATCAGCCCCAGCATTTT
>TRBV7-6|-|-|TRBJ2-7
CASSLAAGAVYEQYF
TGTGCCAGCAGCCTCGCTGCGGGGGCCGTCTACGAGCAGTACTTC
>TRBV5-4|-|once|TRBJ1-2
CASSFPGVLYGYTF
TGTGCCAGCAGCTTTCCGGGGGTGCTATATGGCTACACCTTC
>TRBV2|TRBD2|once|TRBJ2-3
CASSGLAGGPTDTQYF
TGTGCCAGCAGTGGACTAGCGGGGGGACCTACAGATACGCAGTATTTT
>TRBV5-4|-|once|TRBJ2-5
CASSGGHIRLQETQYF
TGTGCCAGCAGTGGGGGGCACATTCGACTACAAGAGACCCAGTACTTC
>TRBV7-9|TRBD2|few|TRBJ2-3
CASSWTSSGSTDTQYF
TGTGCCAGCAGCTGGACCTCTAGCGGGAGCACAGATACGCAGTATTTT
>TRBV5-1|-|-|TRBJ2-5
CASSFQAEQETQYF
TGCGCCAGCAGCTTTCAGGCAGAACAAGAGACCCAGTACTTC
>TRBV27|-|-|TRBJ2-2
CASKTGSSNTGELFF
TGTGCCAGCAAGACAGGTTCATCGAACACCGGGGAGCTGTTTTTT
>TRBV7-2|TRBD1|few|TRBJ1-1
CASLGQWNTEAFF
TGTGCCAGCTTGGGACAGTGGAACACTGAAGCTTTCTTT
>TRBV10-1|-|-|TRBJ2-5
CASSMGGTQYF
TGCGCCAGCAGCATGGGGGGGACCCAGTACTTC
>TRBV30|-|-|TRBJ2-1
CAWRLRGGRDHNEQFF
TGTGCCTGGAGGCTTAGGGGTGGCCGGGACCACAATGAGCAGTTCTTC
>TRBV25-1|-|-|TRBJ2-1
CASSDNDYNEQFF
TGTGCCAGCAGTGATAACGACTACAATGAGCAGTTCTTC